The clone carrying this T cell receptor (beta chain) was seen at least ten times. The data derive from a study of regulatory T cells in long-lasting Graves disease. CDR3 size: 15 residues. V dropped 6 bases and J dropped 5 bases, with 19 bases sitting between them. Germline V gene lookup returns CDR1 ENHRY and CDR2 SYGVKD. Sequencing libraries for TCR beta were prepared with iRepertoire HTBI primers and Arm-PCR of CDR3 regions. Using its own MiXCR run on the multiplex PCR reads, TCRdb lists one record per CDR3 protein. The sample consists of around 510,000 distinct CDR3 sequences, about 20% of them appearing once. Time point specified: persistent/refractory GD, antithyroid drugs over 5 years with positive TRAb. Extracted RNA from PBMCs served as the source of the TCR library. Patients came through an endocrinology department, and that department was in Xi'an, China.

The chain recombines TRBV10-3 with TRBJ1-2, with D perhaps matching TRBD1 (6 bases). The sample consisted of peripheral blood mononuclear cells (PBMCs), taken when the disease was refractory, from a patient treated with antithyroid drugs. The TCR originated in a female donor with Graves disease. The CDR3 loop reads CAISGTRQSGYGYTF. The CDR3, as DNA: TGTGCCATCAGCGGGACACGCCAGTCAGGGTATGGCTACACCTTC.